These 10 T cell receptor beta chains came from one sample sequenced in a study of cytomegalovirus exposure and HLA in healthy donors. PCR amplification relied on 60 Vbeta primers (plus 13 Jbeta primers). Assay: immunoSEQ multiplex PCR; the TCRdb copy retains only in-frame clones and omits some. The sample holds 150,000 to 190,000 clones; about 75% are singletons and the top ten take under 1.5%. Material for sequencing was PBMCs. These receptors were obtained from a man between 18 and 35 years old in good health and CMV-seronegative.

The chain has TRBV18 and TRBJ2-6, with D perhaps matching TRBD1 (5 bases). Trimming took off 3 bases at V and 4 bases at J, with 10 bases between the two ends. Looked up from germline, CDR1 is KGHSH and CDR2 is LQKENI. The CDR3 contains 15 residues. The DNA for the CDR3 is TGTGCCAGCTCACCCGCAGGGCAGGGGGCCAACGTCCTGACTTTC. Amino acid sequence: CASSPAGQGANVLTF.

J is TRBJ2-2 and V is TRBV29-1; perhaps TRBD2 as D (6 bases). V gave up 7 bases and J gave up 2 bases, with 17 bases separating them. The CDR3 length is 15 residues. Germline V gene sequence: CDR1 SQVTM, CDR2 ANQGSEA. The CDR3 nucleotides read TGCAGCGCTCGTACCCCGGGACTTAACACCGGGGAGCTGTTTTTT. This encodes CSARTPGLNTGELFF.

This clone was recorded only once. The chain has TRBV5-4 and TRBJ1-5; TRBD1 is a possible D gene (5 bases). Germline V gives CDR1 SGHNT, CDR2 YYREEE (reference sequence). The germline V and J ends were trimmed by 2 bases and 5 bases, with 8 bases remaining between them. This CDR3 comprises 13 residues. The CDR3 region is CASSFAGHQPQHF. CDR3 in DNA: TGTGCCAGCAGCTTTGCAGGGCATCAGCCCCAGCATTTT. Full variable domain (rest looked up from reference TRBV5-4 and TRBJ1-5): ETGVTQSPTHLIKTRGQQVTLRCSSQSGHNTVSWYQQALGQGPQFIFQYYREEENGRGNFPPRFSGLQFPNYSSELNVNALELDDSALYLCASSFAGHQPQHFGDGTRLSIL.

The chain has TRBV21-1 and TRBJ1-1; the table gives TRBD1 as D, unverified against the DNA. TRBV21-1 represents a pseudogene. The CDR3 extends over 13 amino acids. DNA of the CDR3: TGTGCCAGCAGCAAATGGGGCCCGAGCGAAGCTTTCTTT. Its translation: CASSKWGPSEAFF.

The J gene is TRBJ2-7, the V gene TRBV19, with 7 bases that match TRBD1. The CDR3 sequence is 13 residues long. After removal of 5 bases from V and 3 bases from J, the junction contained 4 bases not matched to a gene. CDR1 is LNHDA and CDR2 is SQIVND in the germline V gene (reference sequence). CDR3: CASSLTGDYEQYF. For the CDR3, the DNA is TGTGCCAGTAGTCTTACAGGGGACTACGAGCAGTACTTC.

CDR3 loop: CASSEVLRAGELFF. As DNA, the CDR3 is TGTGCCAGCAGTGAAGTCCTGAGGGCTGGGGAGCTGTTTTTT. The chain uses TRBV6-1 and TRBJ2-2; D might be TRBD2 (5 bases). The CDR3 is 14 residues long. Germline CDR1 and CDR2: MNHNS and SASEGT. Trimming stripped 1 base from V and 8 bases from J, with 11 bases between.

The chain combines TRBV19 with TRBJ2-7, with D hard to call. Trimming stripped 1 base from V and 2 bases from J, with 15 bases between. The germline gives CDR1 LNHDA, CDR2 SQIVND (reference sequence). The CDR3 contains 16 residues. The CDR3 sequence is CASSIGALPLPYEQYF. In DNA, the CDR3 is TGTGCCAGTAGTATAGGCGCACTTCCTCTACCCTACGAGCAGTACTTC.

This clone was detected only a few times. The chain recombines TRBV11-2 with TRBJ1-2, with D tentatively TRBD1 (5 bases). The germline V gene has CDR1 SGHAT and CDR2 FQNNGV. The ends were cut back, 4 bases at V and 6 bases at J, with 12 bases in the middle. This CDR3 region has 13 residues. As DNA, the CDR3 is TGTGCCAGCAGCTCTGGGGGGGGAGATGGCTACACCTTC. It codes for CASSSGGGDGYTF.

This clone was seen more than once but under ten times. The chain uses TRBV18 and TRBJ1-6; tentatively, D is TRBD1 (6 bases). This CDR3 is 14 amino acids long. Germline V gene lookup returns CDR1 KGHSH and CDR2 LQKENI. Trimming stripped 4 bases from V and 13 bases from J, with 17 bases between. The DNA of the CDR3 is TGTGCCAGCTCACGACAGGACCTCTTCTCCCCCCTCCACTTT. Amino acid sequence: CASSRQDLFSPLHF.

V and J are TRBV7-9 and TRBJ1-4; no firm D call. V was clipped by 6 bases and J by 8 bases, with 13 bases between them. Germline V gives CDR1 SEHNR, CDR2 FQNEAQ (reference sequence). The CDR3 consists of 13 residues. Here the CDR3 DNA reads TGTGCCAGCAGGGGCGGCGGGAACGAAAAACTGTTTTTT. It encodes CASRGGGNEKLFF.